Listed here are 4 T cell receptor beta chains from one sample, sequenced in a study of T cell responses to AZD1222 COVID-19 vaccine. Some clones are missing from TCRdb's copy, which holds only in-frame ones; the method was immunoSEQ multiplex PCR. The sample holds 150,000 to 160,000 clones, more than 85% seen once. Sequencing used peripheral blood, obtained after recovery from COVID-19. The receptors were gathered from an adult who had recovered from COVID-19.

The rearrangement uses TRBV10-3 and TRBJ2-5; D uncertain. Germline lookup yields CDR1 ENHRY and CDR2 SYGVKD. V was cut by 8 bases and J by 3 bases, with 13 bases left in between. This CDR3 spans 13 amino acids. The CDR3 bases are TGTGCCATCGCCATCGTCCCGGAAGAGACCCAGTACTTC. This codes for CAIAIVPEETQYF.

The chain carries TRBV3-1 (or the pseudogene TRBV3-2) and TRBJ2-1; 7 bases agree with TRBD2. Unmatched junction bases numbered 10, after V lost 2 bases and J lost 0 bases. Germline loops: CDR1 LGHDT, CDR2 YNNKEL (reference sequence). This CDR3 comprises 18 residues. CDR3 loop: CASSQLPGGTSSYNEQFF. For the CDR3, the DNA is TGTGCCAGCAGCCAATTACCGGGAGGTACCTCCTCCTACAATGAGCAGTTCTTC.

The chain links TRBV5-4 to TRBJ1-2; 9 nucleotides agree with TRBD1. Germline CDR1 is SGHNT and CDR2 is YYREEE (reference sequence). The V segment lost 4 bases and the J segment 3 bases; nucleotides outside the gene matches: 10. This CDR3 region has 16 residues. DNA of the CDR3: TGTGCCAGCAGCCGGGGGGACAGGGCCGGAGACTATGGCTACACCTTC. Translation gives CASSRGDRAGDYGYTF.

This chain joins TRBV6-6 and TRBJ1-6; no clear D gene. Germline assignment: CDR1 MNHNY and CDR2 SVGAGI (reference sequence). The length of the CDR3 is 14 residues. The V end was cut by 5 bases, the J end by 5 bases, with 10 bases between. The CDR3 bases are TGTGCCAGCAGTAAGATCCCGAATAATTCACCCCTCCACTTT. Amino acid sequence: CASSKIPNNSPLHF.